Described below is a single T cell receptor beta chain sequence and its context. Locally advanced or metastatic urothelial carcinoma was diagnosed in the patients. Between 1 and 8 samples per patient were obtained, pretreatment and on-treatment. This sample stems from a study of PD-L1 blockade in urothelial cancer. Study overall: Most patients, about 85% of the roughly 30, were males with bladder-origin cancer.

Clones were read by immunoSEQ multiplex PCR, and TCRdb kept only the in-frame ones, dropping some. The sample has 30,000 to 40,000 clones, about 93% seen once. The ends lost 3 bases at V and 5 bases at J; junction bases unmatched: 4. From germline, CDR1 is SGHTA and CDR2 FQGTGA. This CDR3 region has 16 residues. The rearrangement links TRBV7-3 to TRBJ2-5; 15 nucleotides agree with TRBD2. The receptor was isolated from a man between 65 and 85 years old with urothelial cancer. The specimen comprised PBMCs, sampled around atezolizumab (anti-PD-L1) treatment. The CDR3, as DNA: TGTGCCAGCAGCTTGGGACTAGCGGGAGGTCAGGAGACCCAGTACTTC. Protein sequence: CASSLGLAGGQETQYF.